A single sample is the source of the 13 T cell receptor beta chains below, sequenced in a study of circulating and synovial CD4+ cells in juvenile arthritis. Assay: immunoSEQ multiplex PCR; the TCRdb copy retains only in-frame clones and omits some. This table has roughly 33,000 clones, nearly 95% appearing once. Sequencing was performed on CD4+ T cells from blood. The source is a human donor with juvenile idiopathic arthritis.

The chain uses TRBV27 and TRBJ2-6, with D tentatively TRBD2 (6 bases). The CDR3 contains 17 residues. CDR1 is MNHEY and CDR2 is SMNVEV in the germline V gene (reference sequence). Deletions cut 6 bases from V and 2 bases from J, with 17 bases between. The CDR3 loop reads CASSPGTGAAGANVLTF. CDR3 coding DNA: TGTGCCAGCAGCCCTGGGACGGGAGCTGCTGGGGCCAACGTCCTGACTTTC.

The chain carries TRBV28 and TRBJ1-5, with a weak D call TRBD1 (5 bases). V was trimmed by 7 bases and J by 6 bases, leaving 16 bases between them. Looked up from germline, CDR1 is MDHEN and CDR2 is SYDVKM. This CDR3 spans 14 amino acids. The CDR3 bases are TGTGCCAGCACGGGGGACTCCTACACTCAGCCCCAGCATTTT. Protein product: CASTGDSYTQPQHF.

The chain is built from TRBV2 and TRBJ2-3; D possibly corresponds to TRBD1 (5 bases). The CDR3 covers 17 residues. Germline CDR1 and CDR2: SNHLY and FYNNEI. With 9 bases removed from V and 2 bases from J, the gap between germline ends came to 24 bases. CDR3 bases: TGTGCCAGTACCGGCAGGGCTTGGAGTAAAAACACAGATACGCAGTATTTT. It is translated as CASTGRAWSKNTDTQYF.

J is TRBJ1-2 and V is TRBV9; TRBD1 might be the D (6 bases). CDR1 SGDLS and CDR2 YYNGEE come from the germline V gene. This CDR3 has 16 amino acids. The ends were cut back, 4 bases at V and 4 bases at J, with 20 bases in the middle. The CDR3 DNA is TGTGCCAGCAGCCCGATGGGCGGGGGCTCGGCCTATGGCTACACCTTC. Translated, it gives CASSPMGGGSAYGYTF. Full variable domain (rest looked up from reference TRBV9 and TRBJ1-2): DSGVTQTPKHLITATGQRVTLRCSPRSGDLSVYWYQQSLDQGLQFLIQYYNGEERAKGNILERFSAQQFPDLHSELNLSSLELGDSALYFCASSPMGGGSAYGYTFGSGTRLTVV.

The rearrangement joins TRBV9 to TRBJ2-3; D may be TRBD2 (7 bases). The CDR3 runs to 15 residues. V lost 4 bases to trimming and J lost 5 bases, with 17 bases between them. Germline V gene lookup returns CDR1 SGDLS and CDR2 YYNGEE. The CDR3 region is CASSFTGGGGDTQYF. As DNA, the CDR3 is TGTGCCAGCAGCTTTACGGGGGGCGGGGGAGATACGCAGTATTTT.

The chain couples TRBV4-3 to TRBJ1-2; 7 nucleotides align to TRBD1. CDR1 and CDR2 (germline): LGHNA, YSLEER. J was trimmed by 4 bases and V by 0 bases; bases with no gene match: 2. The CDR3 is made up of 14 amino acids. Written as DNA, the CDR3 is TGCGCCAGCAGCCAAGAGACAGGGCCCTATGGCTACACCTTC. Translation: CASSQETGPYGYTF.

The rearrangement uses TRBV5-1 and TRBJ2-5; D is perhaps TRBD2 (6 bases). The CDR3 runs 15 residues. The germline gives CDR1 SGHRS, CDR2 YFSETQ. Trimming left V 4 bases short and J 2 bases short, with 15 bases between. The CDR3 spells CASSRPSERQETQYF. The CDR3 DNA follows: TGCGCCAGCAGCCGGCCTAGCGAGAGGCAAGAGACCCAGTACTTC.

The chain has TRBV18 and TRBJ2-3; D possibly corresponds to TRBD2 (7 bases). Trimming cost V 3 bases and J 2 bases, with 15 bases left between them. The CDR3 runs to 16 residues. The germline gives CDR1 KGHSH, CDR2 LQKENI. The DNA of the CDR3 is TGTGCCAGCTCACCCTCGGGGGGCGGCCTCACAGATACGCAGTATTTT. Translation: CASSPSGGGLTDTQYF.

The chain joins TRBV10-3 to TRBJ2-1; 7 bases are shared with TRBD1. V shed 4 bases and J 7 bases; nucleotides not matched to a gene: 25. The CDR3 runs to 20 residues. The germline V gene has CDR1 ENHRY and CDR2 SYGVKD. The CDR3 nucleotides read TGTGCCATCAGTGGTGAAGGGGGCCCACCAGGTGGTCGGTTTGGGAATGAGCAGTTCTTC. Encoded protein: CAISGEGGPPGGRFGNEQFF.

The chain recombines TRBV6-6 with TRBJ2-7; 11 nucleotides align to TRBD2. Germline values: CDR1 MNHNY, CDR2 SVGAGI (reference sequence). The CDR3 runs to 15 residues. V dropped 4 bases and J dropped 3; count of bases not matched to a gene: 5. CDR3 sequence: CASSFPGLADYEQYF. As DNA, the CDR3 is TGTGCCAGCAGTTTCCCGGGACTAGCGGACTACGAGCAGTACTTC.

The chain recombines TRBV7-3 with TRBJ2-5, with TRBD2 matching 8 bases. After removal of 5 bases from V and 4 bases from J, the junction contained 9 bases not matched to a gene. Germline CDR1 reads SGHTA; CDR2 reads FQGTGA. The CDR3 is 15 amino acids. The CDR3 loop is CASSPGLARVETQYF. CDR3 sequence (DNA): TGTGCCAGCAGCCCAGGACTAGCAAGAGTAGAGACCCAGTACTTC. The full variable domain, with the rest looked up from reference TRBV7-3 and TRBJ2-5, is GAGVSQTPSNKVTEKGKYVELRCDPISGHTALYWYRQSLGQGPEFLIYFQGTGAADDSGLPNDRFFAVRPEGSVSTLKIQRTERGDSAVYLCASSPGLARVETQYFGPGTRLLVL.

The V gene is TRBV11-2, the J gene TRBJ2-1; the D is unclear. The CDR3 runs 13 residues. Germline V gene sequence: CDR1 SGHAT, CDR2 FQNNGV. The germline V and J ends were trimmed by 1 base and 9 bases, with 10 bases remaining between them. The CDR3 loop reads CASSLAGGVEQFF. In DNA form, the CDR3 reads TGTGCCAGCAGCTTAGCCGGCGGTGTTGAGCAGTTCTTC.

V and J are TRBV9 and TRBJ2-3, with D unclear. Germline CDR1 is SGDLS and CDR2 is YYNGEE. The ends were cut back, 3 bases at V and 2 bases at J, with 7 bases in the middle. The CDR3 sequence is 13 residues long. For the CDR3, the DNA is TGTGCCAGCAGCGACACCAACACAGATACGCAGTATTTT. Translation gives CASSDTNTDTQYF. Complete variable domain (other parts from reference TRBV9 and TRBJ2-3): DSGVTQTPKHLITATGQRVTLRCSPRSGDLSVYWYQQSLDQGLQFLIQYYNGEERAKGNILERFSAQQFPDLHSELNLSSLELGDSALYFCASSDTNTDTQYFGPGTRLTVL.